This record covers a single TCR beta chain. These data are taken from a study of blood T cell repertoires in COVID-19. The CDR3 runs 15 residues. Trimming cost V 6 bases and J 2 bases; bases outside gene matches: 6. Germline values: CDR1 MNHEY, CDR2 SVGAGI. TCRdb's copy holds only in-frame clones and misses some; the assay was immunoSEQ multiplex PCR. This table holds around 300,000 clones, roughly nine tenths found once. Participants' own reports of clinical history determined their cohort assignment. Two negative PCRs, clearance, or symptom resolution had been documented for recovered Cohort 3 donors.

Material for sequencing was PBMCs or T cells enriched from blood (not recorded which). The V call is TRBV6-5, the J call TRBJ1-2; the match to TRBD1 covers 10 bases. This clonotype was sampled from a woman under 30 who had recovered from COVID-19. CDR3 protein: CASSKVTGGNYGYTF. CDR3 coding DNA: TGTGCCAGCAGCAAAGTGACAGGGGGCAACTATGGCTACACCTTC.